This T cell receptor (beta chain) originates from a study of T cells in localized non-small cell lung cancer. Points from the study as a whole: Heterogeneity within the tumor remains possible, as just one region underwent sequencing. Adjacent lung held a median around 60 of the top 100 tumor clones.

This CDR3 is 16 amino acids long. Germline V gene sequence: CDR1 SGHDT, CDR2 YYEEEE. V dropped 2 bases and J dropped 5; count of bases not matched to a gene: 8. Clones were read by immunoSEQ multiplex PCR, and TCRdb kept only the in-frame ones, dropping some. The sample carries fewer than 45,000 clones, 86% recorded once. This clone has only a few counts. The antigen is unknown. The starting material was peripheral blood, obtained before any cancer treatment. This TCR was sampled from a woman aged 18 to 55 with stage III lung adenocarcinoma. V and J are TRBV5-6 and TRBJ1-4; 8 nucleotides line up with TRBD1. Written as DNA, the CDR3 is TGTGCCAGCAGCTTCGGACAGGGCGTTTGGAATGAAAAACTGTTTTTT. Encoded protein: CASSFGQGVWNEKLFF.